Reported below is one TCR beta chain. It has no known antigen specificity. No base qualities exist here, and no much larger clone lies one base off it. This entry is derived from a study of T cells after somatic rescue of genetic block (dated by TCRdb to the early 2020s). Describing the broader study: What the study looked at was long-term robustness, specifically in a T-cell system that came about through somatic rescue of a genetic block in T-cell development.

The method was the immunoSEQ multiplex PCR assay. Drawn from immuneACCESS, this table holds only the in-frame rearrangements with V and J called that TCRdb kept. Clones are partly lost; checked studies trace under half to an unresolved V gene and leave the rest unexplained. For this sample there are more than 13,000 clones; roughly 72% appear just once. Less than 35% of the sample rests with the top ten. This sequence was found in a young man. The sequenced material came from peripheral blood mononuclear cells (PBMCs).

The DNA reads as follows: TGTGCCAGCAGGCCCGGGAGCTTCACAGATACGCAGTATTTT. Translation gives CASRPGSFTDTQYF. In this chain, TRBV21-1 is recombined with TRBJ2-3; TRBD2 is the table's D call and was not checked against the DNA. TRBV21-1 is shown as a pseudogene. The CDR3 sequence holds 14 residues, the cysteine and phenylalanine included. Only the CDR3 DNA is retained, 42 bases long and in frame from the first base.